Below, one TCR beta chain is given with its context. Its antigen is still unknown. The data were obtained in a study of cytomegalovirus exposure and HLA in healthy donors. Donors in the study were healthy people who gave bone marrow. While unrecorded immune exposures were likely, the donors were nominally healthy when sampled. Study results and caveats: Several of the most significant clusters were apparently associated with common viral pathogens in a later analysis. A prior analysis recorded that most TCR beta V segments were productive about 87% or about 30% of the time.

Primers: 60 Vbeta forward and 13 Jbeta reverse. Clones were sequenced by immunoSEQ multiplex PCR, and TCRdb holds only the in-frame ones, with some missing. The data contain fewer than 200,000 clones, 75% to 80% of them seen just once; the ten biggest clones take up around 0.97%. This receptor was taken from a woman between 50 and 59 years old in good health and CMV-seropositive. Material: PBMCs.

The CDR3, as DNA: TGTGCCAGTAGTATCACACAGAGTAATCAGCCCCAGCATTTT. This translates into CASSITQSNQPQHF. J is TRBJ1-5 and V is TRBV19; D is unresolved. CDR1 LNHDA and CDR2 SQIVND come from the germline V gene (reference sequence). The CDR3 loop spans 14 amino acids. Between the trimmed V and J ends, which lost 3 bases and 4 bases, there was a span of 10 bases.